This T cell receptor beta chain was identified in a study of cytomegalovirus exposure and HLA in healthy donors. In the study overall: Inside one of the first data releases sat 80 million to 95 million unique TCRs taken from HLA-typed donors.

PCR primers comprised 60 Vbeta and 13 Jbeta primers. Clones were read by immunoSEQ multiplex PCR, and TCRdb kept only the in-frame ones, dropping some. The profile shows about 150,000 clones, about 72% of them singletons. Germline V CDR1 and CDR2: MNHEY, SMNVEV (reference sequence). The CDR3 is made up of 14 amino acids. V shed 6 bases and J 10 bases; nucleotides not matched to a gene: 6. The TCR was taken from a man in his forties or fifties in good health and CMV-seronegative. Sequencing used PBMCs. This chain connects TRBV27 to TRBJ2-1; 13 nucleotides align to TRBD2. The CDR3 DNA follows: TGTGCCAGCAGATATCAGGGACTAGCGGGAGAGCAGTTCTTC. Translating gives CASRYQGLAGEQFF.